These 9 T cell receptor beta chains originate from one sample sequenced in a study of neurological immune-mediated disorders (dated 2019 in TCRdb). Libraries were constructed by 5' RACE. Sequencing was carried out with an Illumina HiSeq 2500. TCRdb ran its own pipeline on the public reads, namely fastp trimming at Q25 and MiXCR clone calling, and kept in-frame beta chains. Rows with a matching CDR3 protein are joined into one entry that keeps the most common DNA and genes. The table for this sample lists tens of thousands of distinct CDR3 sequences; approximately 17% of them were counted only once. In total, the top ten clones hold approximately 15% of the sample. What was sequenced was PBMCs. All receptors derive from a woman aged 35 to 49 in good health.

V and J are TRBV19 and TRBJ1-1; D possibly corresponds to TRBD1 (5 bases). Germline-derived CDR1 and CDR2 are LNHDA and SQIVND (reference sequence). The CDR3 covers 14 residues. Trimming left V 3 bases short and J 2 bases short, with 10 bases between. CDR3 bases: TGTGCCAGTAGTATTCAGGGACCAAACACTGAAGCTTTCTTT. Protein product: CASSIQGPNTEAFF. Based on the CDR3 plus reference TRBV19 and TRBJ1-1, the full variable domain is DGGITQSPKYLFRKEGQNVTLSCEQNLNHDAMYWYRQDPGQGLRLIYYSQIVNDFQKGDIAEGYSVSREKKESFPLTVTSAQKNPTAFYLCASSIQGPNTEAFFGQGTRLTVV.

This clonotype was seen ten or more times. The chain uses TRBV4-3 and TRBJ2-1; D tentatively fits TRBD1 or TRBD2 (5 bases each). The V end lost 0 bases, the J end lost 6 bases, and 6 bases lay between the germline ends. CDR3 length: 13 amino acids. The germline V gene encodes CDR1 LGHNA and CDR2 YSLEER. In DNA form, the CDR3 reads TGCGCCAGCAGCCAAGATGGGGGCAATGAGCAGTTCTTC. Translated, it gives CASSQDGGNEQFF.

This clonotype was seen ten or more times. The genes are TRBV11-2 and TRBJ1-2; D not resolved. This CDR3 is built from 15 residues. V lost 1 base and J 3 bases, leaving 12 bases between the germline ends. Germline CDR1 SGHAT, CDR2 FQNNGV. CDR3 sequence (DNA): TGTGCCAGCAGCTTAGTTTCAGGAATGCACTATGGCTACACCTTC. Protein product: CASSLVSGMHYGYTF.

The rearrangement uses TRBV19 and TRBJ1-3; TRBD1 matches at 7 bases. The CDR3 runs 15 residues. Germline V gene sequence: CDR1 LNHDA, CDR2 SQIVND (reference sequence). V shed 7 bases and J 6 bases; nucleotides not matched to a gene: 12. The CDR3 DNA reads TGTGCCAGTACTCTACTGGGAGGGGGCGTAAACACCATATATTTT. The encoded protein is CASTLLGGGVNTIYF.

This clonotype was counted at least ten times. The V and J genes are TRBV5-1 and TRBJ2-5; no clear D gene. V was cut by 4 bases and J by 7 bases, with 8 bases left in between. This CDR3 comprises 11 residues. Per the germline V gene, CDR1 is SGHRS and CDR2 is YFSETQ. CDR3 sequence: CASSRRGTQYF. The CDR3 DNA sequence: TGCGCCAGCAGCAGGCGCGGGACCCAGTACTTC.

This clonotype appeared many times. This chain connects TRBV3-1 to TRBJ2-7; no firm D call. Germline-derived CDR1 and CDR2 are LGHDT and YNNKEL (reference sequence). The CDR3 contains 16 residues. With 0 bases removed from V and 6 bases from J, the gap between germline ends came to 18 bases. The CDR3 nucleotides are TGTGCCAGCAGCCAAGATTCGGTCTATCAGAGAGGCGAGCAGTACTTC. Amino acids: CASSQDSVYQRGEQYF.

This clonotype was counted many times. The gene calls are TRBV20-1 and TRBJ1-1; 7 positions match TRBD1. From germline, CDR1 is DFQATT and CDR2 SNEGSKA (reference sequence). Trimming cost V 0 bases and J 3 bases; bases outside gene matches: 10. The CDR3 runs 16 residues. The DNA for the CDR3 is TGCAGTGCTAGAGATCTGGGCAGGGGGGTGGACACTGAAGCTTTCTTT. Translating gives CSARDLGRGVDTEAFF.

This clonotype is termed medium-sized. This chain connects TRBV20-1 to TRBJ2-3, with D unresolved. The CDR3 totals 14 residues. The V end lost 0 bases, the J end lost 0 bases, and 7 bases lay between the germline ends. Looked up from germline, CDR1 is DFQATT and CDR2 is SNEGSKA (reference sequence). The CDR3 protein is CSARDAASTDTQYF. The CDR3 DNA sequence: TGCAGTGCTAGAGACGCGGCCAGCACAGATACGCAGTATTTT.

This clonotype was found many times. The V and J genes are TRBV12-3 or TRBV12-4 and TRBJ1-2, with TRBD1 matching 9 bases. This CDR3 is built from 15 residues. The V gene end was trimmed by 5 bases and the J gene end by 5 bases; junction bases not matched to a gene: 9. CDR3 coding DNA: TGTGCCAGCAGTAAACAGGGGGCCTGGACATATGGCTACACCTTC. Translating gives CASSKQGAWTYGYTF.